This TCR beta chain was profiled in a study of blood T cell repertoires in COVID-19. About the study: Specimens from acute and convalescent COVID-19 originated in the United States, Italy and Spain. Sample material is recorded as cDNA or gDNA derived from T cells, B-cell-depleted T cells, or PBMCs.

In the study's own analysis: Nucleated cell counts were estimated from reference gene primer amplification. Sequencing used immunoSEQ multiplex PCR; TCRdb keeps in-frame clones, though not all of them. For V, J and clone size, that table is used; D and trimming come from the DNA. The table records tens of thousands of clones, roughly 82% of them present only once. The CDR3 spans 15 residues. Between the trimmed V and J ends, which lost 3 bases and 6 bases, there was a span of 15 bases. Germline CDR1 MNHEY, CDR2 SMNVEV (reference sequence). This chain links TRBV27 with TRBJ1-5, with D tentatively TRBD1 (5 bases). The sequence was collected from a man between 60 and 70 years old with acute or convalescent COVID-19. The sample was peripheral blood. The CDR3 loop reads CASSFRGGGGQPQHF. As DNA, the CDR3 is TGTGCCAGCAGTTTTAGGGGCGGGGGTGGTCAGCCCCAGCATTTT.